This T cell receptor (beta chain) was found in a study of type 1 and type 2 diabetes patients. On the study more broadly: T cells were magnetically sorted from PBMCs as CD4+ or CD8+ subsets.

This clonotype was recorded a few times. Its antigen is unidentified. V was clipped by 0 bases and J by 7 bases, with 11 bases between them. The CDR3 runs 14 residues. Germline CDR1 is SGDLS and CDR2 is YYNGEE. Amplification started from genomic DNA. Amplification of the beta chain CDR3 used 30 forward and 13 reverse multiplex primers. TCRdb re-called the multiplex PCR reads through MiXCR, storing one row per CDR3 protein. The data hold about 270,000 distinct CDR3 sequences, with around 47% observed a single time. Regarding the study as a whole: Unmatched age and gender across groups might bias interpretation. Type 1 diabetes repertoires were significantly less diverse than type 2 diabetes ones. Between type 2 diabetes and control samples, V and J usage averaged approximately 0.97 correlation.

The chain is built from TRBV9 and TRBJ2-1, with D perhaps assigned TRBD1 or TRBD2 (5 bases each). Input material: peripheral blood mononuclear cells (PBMCs). This receptor was obtained from a man aged 18 to 35 with type 2 diabetes. The CDR3 region is CASSVGGWGNEQFF. The CDR3 DNA sequence: TGTGCCAGCAGCGTAGGGGGGTGGGGGAATGAGCAGTTCTTC.